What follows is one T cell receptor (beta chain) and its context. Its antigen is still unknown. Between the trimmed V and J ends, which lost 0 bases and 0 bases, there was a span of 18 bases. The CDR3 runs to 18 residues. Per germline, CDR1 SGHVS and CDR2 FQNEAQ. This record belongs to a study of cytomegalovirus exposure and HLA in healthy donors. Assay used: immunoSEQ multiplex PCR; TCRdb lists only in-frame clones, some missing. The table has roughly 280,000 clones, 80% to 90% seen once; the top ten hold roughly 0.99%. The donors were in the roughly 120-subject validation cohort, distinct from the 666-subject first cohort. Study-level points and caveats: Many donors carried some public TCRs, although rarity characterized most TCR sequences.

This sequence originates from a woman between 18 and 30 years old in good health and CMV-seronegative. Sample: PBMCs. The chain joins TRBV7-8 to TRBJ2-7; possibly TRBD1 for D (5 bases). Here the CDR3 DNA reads TGTGCCAGCAGCTTAGCGCCTAACAGGAGAGAGCCCTCCTACGAGCAGTACTTC. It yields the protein CASSLAPNRREPSYEQYF. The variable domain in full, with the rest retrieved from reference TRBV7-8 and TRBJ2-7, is GAGVSQSPRYKVAKRGQDVALRCDPISGHVSLFWYQQALGQGPEFLTYFQNEAQLDKSGLPSDRFFAERPEGSVSTLKIQRTQQEDSAVYLCASSLAPNRREPSYEQYFGPGTRLTVT.